This TCR beta chain came from a study of blood T cell repertoires in COVID-19. The V and J ends lost 1 base and 4 bases respectively, with 10 bases between them. Germline values: CDR1 LGHDT, CDR2 YNNKEL (reference sequence). This CDR3 has 14 amino acids. Assay used: immunoSEQ multiplex PCR; TCRdb lists only in-frame clones, some missing. The sample includes approximately 260,000 clones, over 85% of them seen just once. This clonotype originated in a woman between 55 and 75 years old who had recovered from COVID-19. Sequenced material: PBMCs or T cells enriched from blood (not recorded which). The chain is built from TRBV3-1 (or the pseudogene TRBV3-2) and TRBJ1-2, with unresolved D. The CDR3: CASSQGPGGYGYTF. The CDR3 DNA reads as TGTGCCAGCAGCCAAGGTCCGGGTGGCTATGGCTACACCTTC.